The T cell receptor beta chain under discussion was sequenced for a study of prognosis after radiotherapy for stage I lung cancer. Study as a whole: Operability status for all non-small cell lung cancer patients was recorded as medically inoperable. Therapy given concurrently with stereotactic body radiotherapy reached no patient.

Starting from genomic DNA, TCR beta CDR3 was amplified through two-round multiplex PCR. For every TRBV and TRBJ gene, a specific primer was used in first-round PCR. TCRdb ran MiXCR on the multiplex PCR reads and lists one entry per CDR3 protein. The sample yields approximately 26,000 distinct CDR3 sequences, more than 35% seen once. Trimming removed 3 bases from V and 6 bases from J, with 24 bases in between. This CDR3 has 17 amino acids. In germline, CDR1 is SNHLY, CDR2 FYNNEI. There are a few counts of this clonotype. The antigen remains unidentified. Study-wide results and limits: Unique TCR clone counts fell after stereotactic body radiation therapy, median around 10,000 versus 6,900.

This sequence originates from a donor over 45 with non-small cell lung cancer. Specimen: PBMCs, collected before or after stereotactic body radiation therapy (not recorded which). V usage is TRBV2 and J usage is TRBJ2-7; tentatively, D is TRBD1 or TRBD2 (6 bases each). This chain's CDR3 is CASSDVLWRGRGGEQYF. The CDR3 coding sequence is TGTGCCAGCAGTGATGTCTTGTGGAGGGGCAGGGGAGGCGAGCAGTACTTC.